Below are 8 T cell receptor beta chains sequenced from a single sample in a study of CD8+ T cells in alopecia areata. RNA was extracted and reverse transcribed into cDNA as the sequencing template. Measured with immunoSEQ multiplex PCR; TCRdb has only the in-frame clones, and not every one. The sample comprises approximately 210,000 clones, roughly 60% of which are singletons, and over 1% rests with the top ten. The treatment was: oral pan-JAK inhibitor, 5-10 mg twice daily. The sample consisted of CD4+ T cells sorted from blood, taken at week 24, from a patient treated with tofacitinib. These receptors were collected from a human donor with alopecia areata.

The chain uses TRBV5-1 and TRBJ2-7, with 8 positions matching TRBD2. Germline lookup yields CDR1 SGHRS and CDR2 YFSETQ. The CDR3 loop spans 13 amino acids. V lost 6 bases and J lost 2; bases outside the gene matches: 4. The CDR3 DNA reads TGCGCCAGCACCCGGGGGGGCCCCTACGAGCAGTACTTC. Translating gives CASTRGGPYEQYF.

V and J are TRBV5-6 and TRBJ2-5; D unclear. This CDR3 contains 13 residues. The germline gives CDR1 SGHDT, CDR2 YYEEEE. Trimming pared 1 base from V and 2 bases from J, leaving 6 bases between. This chain's CDR3 is CASSLTLQETQYF. The CDR3 coding sequence is TGTGCCAGCAGCTTGACCCTACAAGAGACCCAGTACTTC.

V gene TRBV2 combines with J gene TRBJ2-6; 7 bases match TRBD1. The ends lost 4 bases at V and 0 bases at J; junction bases unmatched: 12. Germline V gene sequence: CDR1 SNHLY, CDR2 FYNNEI. The CDR3 loop spans 19 amino acids. The CDR3: CASSVEDRAFSSGANVLTF. CDR3 nucleotide sequence: TGTGCCAGCAGTGTAGAAGACAGGGCATTTTCCTCTGGGGCCAACGTCCTGACTTTC.

This rearrangement joins TRBV5-1 to TRBJ1-3; D is possibly TRBD1 (6 bases). In germline, CDR1 is SGHRS, CDR2 YFSETQ. The germline V and J ends were trimmed by 2 bases and 0 bases, with 21 bases remaining between them. The CDR3 spans 19 residues. Here the CDR3 DNA reads TGCGCCAGCAGCTTATCCTATCCGGGACAACAAAACTCTGGAAACACCATATATTTT. Protein sequence: CASSLSYPGQQNSGNTIYF.

The rearrangement uses TRBV18 and TRBJ2-7; 8 bases fit TRBD1. From germline, CDR1 is KGHSH and CDR2 LQKENI. V dropped 3 bases and J dropped 4; count of bases not matched to a gene: 11. This CDR3 region has 16 residues. The CDR3 loop is CASSPVSGTGSYEQYF. Written as DNA, the CDR3 is TGTGCCAGCTCACCGGTATCCGGGACAGGATCGTACGAGCAGTACTTC. Full variable domain (remainder filled in from reference TRBV18 and TRBJ2-7): NAGVMQNPRHLVRRRGQEARLRCSPMKGHSHVYWYRQLPEEGLKFMVYLQKENIIDESGMPKERFSAEFPKEGPSILRIQQVVRGDSAAYFCASSPVSGTGSYEQYFGPGTRLTVT.

This clone was detected only a few times. The chain joins TRBV10-3 to TRBJ2-7; 7 nucleotides line up with TRBD2. V shed 0 bases and J 5 bases; nucleotides not matched to a gene: 7. The germline V gene encodes CDR1 ENHRY and CDR2 SYGVKD. This CDR3 is built from 15 residues. DNA of the CDR3: TGTGCCATCAGTGAGTCGAAGGCGGGAGCCCACGAGCAGTACTTC. This codes for CAISESKAGAHEQYF.

The CDR3 is CSVEDLLRGEQYF. The DNA of the CDR3 is TGCAGCGTTGAAGATCTCTTAAGAGGCGAGCAGTACTTC. The V call is TRBV29-1, the J call TRBJ2-7; D unclear. Deletions cut 0 bases from V and 6 bases from J, with 12 bases between. The V gene's germline CDR1 is SQVTM and CDR2 ANQGSEA. There are 13 residues in the CDR3.

The chain employs TRBV29-1 and TRBJ1-1; no reliable D call. Germline V CDR1 and CDR2: SQVTM, ANQGSEA. This CDR3 is 14 amino acids long. V shed 4 bases and J shed 3 bases, with 15 bases lying between them. CDR3 DNA: TGCAGCGTTGCGCTGCAGACCGCCGACACTGAAGCTTTCTTT. Protein: CSVALQTADTEAFF.